This T cell receptor (beta chain) was observed in a study of blood T cell repertoires in COVID-19. Study background: Collection of acute and convalescent COVID-19 samples took place in the United States, Italy and Spain.

From germline, CDR1 is ENHRY and CDR2 SYGVKD. The ends lost 3 bases at V and 2 bases at J; junction bases unmatched: 12. This CDR3 has 18 residues. Only one count was recorded for this clone. Repertoires were generated with immunoSEQ multiplex PCR, while TCRdb's copy carries only in-frame clones and drops some. Of roughly 150,000 clones listed, about 72% are singletons. The sequenced material came from peripheral blood. This clonotype was obtained from a man aged 55 to 70 who had recovered from COVID-19. V is TRBV10-3 and J is TRBJ2-3, with 9 bases that match TRBD2. CDR3 sequence: CAISDPRGLAGFTDTQYF. The CDR3 nucleotides read TGTGCCATCAGTGACCCCCGAGGGCTAGCGGGGTTCACAGATACGCAGTATTTT.